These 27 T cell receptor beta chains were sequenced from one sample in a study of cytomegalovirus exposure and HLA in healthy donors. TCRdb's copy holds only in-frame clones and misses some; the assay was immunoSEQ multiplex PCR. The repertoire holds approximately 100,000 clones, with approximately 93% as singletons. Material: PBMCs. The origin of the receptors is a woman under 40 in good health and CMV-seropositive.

The CDR3 DNA sequence: TGCGCCAGCGGACTAGCGGGGAACACCGGGGAGCTGTTTTTT. Its protein is CASGLAGNTGELFF. J is TRBJ2-2 and V is TRBV10-1, with TRBD2 matching 11 bases. This CDR3 is 14 amino acids long. Germline V gene data show CDR1 as WNHNN and CDR2 as SYGVQD (reference sequence). V shed 8 bases and J 1 base; nucleotides not matched to a gene: 0.

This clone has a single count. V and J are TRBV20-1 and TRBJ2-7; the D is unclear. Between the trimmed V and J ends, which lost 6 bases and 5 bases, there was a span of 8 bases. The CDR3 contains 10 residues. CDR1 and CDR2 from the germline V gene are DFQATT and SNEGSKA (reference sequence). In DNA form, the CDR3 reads TGCAGTGCCAGTGTGAACGAGCAGTACTTC. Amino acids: CSASVNEQYF.

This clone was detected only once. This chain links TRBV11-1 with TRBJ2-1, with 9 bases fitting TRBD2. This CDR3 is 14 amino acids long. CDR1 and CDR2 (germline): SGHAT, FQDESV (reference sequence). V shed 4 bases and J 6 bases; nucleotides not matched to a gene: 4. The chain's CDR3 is CASSWGLAANEQFF. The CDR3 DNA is TGTGCCAGCAGCTGGGGACTAGCTGCCAATGAGCAGTTCTTC.

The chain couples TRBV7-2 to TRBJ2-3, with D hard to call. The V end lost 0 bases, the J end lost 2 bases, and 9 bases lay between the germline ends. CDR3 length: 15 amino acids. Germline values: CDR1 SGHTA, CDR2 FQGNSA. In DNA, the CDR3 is TGTGCCAGCAGCTTAGCGCTCTCCTACACAGATACGCAGTATTTT. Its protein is CASSLALSYTDTQYF.

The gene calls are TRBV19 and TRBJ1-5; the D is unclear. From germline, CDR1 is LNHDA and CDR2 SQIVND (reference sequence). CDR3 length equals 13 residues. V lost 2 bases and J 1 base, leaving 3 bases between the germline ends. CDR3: CASSISSNQPQHF. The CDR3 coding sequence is TGTGCCAGTAGTATATCGAGCAATCAGCCCCAGCATTTT.

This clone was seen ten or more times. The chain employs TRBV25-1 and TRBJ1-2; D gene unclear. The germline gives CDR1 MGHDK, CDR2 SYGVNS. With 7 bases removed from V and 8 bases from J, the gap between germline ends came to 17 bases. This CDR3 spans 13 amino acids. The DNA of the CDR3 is TGTGCCAGCAACCTAGGAGAGTCCCGGGGCTACACCTTC. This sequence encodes CASNLGESRGYTF.

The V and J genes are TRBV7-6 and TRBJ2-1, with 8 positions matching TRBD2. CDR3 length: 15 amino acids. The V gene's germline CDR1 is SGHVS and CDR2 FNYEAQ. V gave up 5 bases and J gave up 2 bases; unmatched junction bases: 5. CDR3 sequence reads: CASSLSGITYNEQFF. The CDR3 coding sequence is TGTGCCAGCAGCCTTAGCGGGATAACCTACAATGAGCAGTTCTTC.

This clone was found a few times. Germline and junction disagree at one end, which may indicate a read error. CDR3 sequence reads: CASSEGASLNF. CDR3 nucleotide sequence: TGTGCCAGCAGTGAGGGGGCTAGTTTAAACTTC. J is TRBJ2-7 and V is TRBV6-1; tentative D call: TRBD1 (6 bases). CDR3 size: 11 residues. CDR1 is MNHNS and CDR2 is SASEGT in the germline V gene.

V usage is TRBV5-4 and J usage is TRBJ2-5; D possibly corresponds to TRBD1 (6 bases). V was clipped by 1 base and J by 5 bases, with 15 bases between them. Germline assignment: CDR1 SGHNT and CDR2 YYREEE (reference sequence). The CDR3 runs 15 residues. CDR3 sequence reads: CASSLTYRAEETQYF. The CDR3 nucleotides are TGTGCCAGCAGCTTGACATACAGGGCTGAGGAGACCCAGTACTTC.

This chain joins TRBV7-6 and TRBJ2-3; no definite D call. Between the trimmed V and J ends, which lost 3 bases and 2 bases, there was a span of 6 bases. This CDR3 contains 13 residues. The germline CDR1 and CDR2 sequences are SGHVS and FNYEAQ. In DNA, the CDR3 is TGTGCCAGCAGCTTTGAACTCACAGATACGCAGTATTTT. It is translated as CASSFELTDTQYF.

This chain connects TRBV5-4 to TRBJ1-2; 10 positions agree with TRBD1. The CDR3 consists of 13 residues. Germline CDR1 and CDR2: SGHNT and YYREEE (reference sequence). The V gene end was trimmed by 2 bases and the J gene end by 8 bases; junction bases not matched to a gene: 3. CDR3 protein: CASSFRTGGGYTF. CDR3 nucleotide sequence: TGTGCCAGCAGCTTCCGGACAGGGGGAGGCTACACCTTC.

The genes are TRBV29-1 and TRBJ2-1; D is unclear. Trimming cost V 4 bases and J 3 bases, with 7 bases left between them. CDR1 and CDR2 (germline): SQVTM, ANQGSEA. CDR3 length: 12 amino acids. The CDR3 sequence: CSVGARYNEQFF. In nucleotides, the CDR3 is TGCAGCGTTGGGGCCCGCTACAATGAGCAGTTCTTC.

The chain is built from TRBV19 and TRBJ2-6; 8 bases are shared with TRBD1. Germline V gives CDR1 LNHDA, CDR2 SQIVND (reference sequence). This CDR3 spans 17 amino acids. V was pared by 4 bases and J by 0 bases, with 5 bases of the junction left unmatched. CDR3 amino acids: CASSRQGPSSGANVLTF. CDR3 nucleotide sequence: TGTGCCAGTAGTAGACAGGGGCCAAGCTCTGGGGCCAACGTCCTGACTTTC.

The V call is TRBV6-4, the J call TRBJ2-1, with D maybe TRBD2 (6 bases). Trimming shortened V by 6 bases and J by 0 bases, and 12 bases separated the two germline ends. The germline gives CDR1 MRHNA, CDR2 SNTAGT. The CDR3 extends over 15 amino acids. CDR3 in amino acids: CASSGAGGSYNEQFF. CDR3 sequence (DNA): TGTGCCAGCAGCGGCGCCGGGGGCTCCTACAATGAGCAGTTCTTC.

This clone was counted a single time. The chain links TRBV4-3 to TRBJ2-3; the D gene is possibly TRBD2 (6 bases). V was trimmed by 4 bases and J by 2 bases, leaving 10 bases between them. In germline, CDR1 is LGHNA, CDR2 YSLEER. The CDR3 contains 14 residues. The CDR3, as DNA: TGCGCCAGCAGCCGGGGACTTTACACAGATACGCAGTATTTT. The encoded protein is CASSRGLYTDTQYF.

CDR3 DNA sequence: TGTGCCAGCAGCCAAGAGTCTCGGCGTGGGGTTTCTAGCGTCGAGCAGTACTTC. Its protein product is CASSQESRRGVSSVEQYF. V and J are TRBV14 and TRBJ2-7, with D possibly matching TRBD2 (6 bases). Trimming cost V 0 bases and J 6 bases, with 24 bases left between them. The CDR3 runs to 18 residues. CDR1 is SGHDN and CDR2 is FVKESK in the germline V gene.

CDR3 nucleotides: TGTGCCAGCAGTTATCCAGGGGAGGGCACTGAAGCTTTCTTT. It codes for CASSYPGEGTEAFF. The rearrangement joins TRBV6-6 to TRBJ1-1, with D perhaps matching TRBD1 (6 bases). The CDR3 consists of 14 residues. V lost 3 bases and J 4 bases, leaving 12 bases between the germline ends. Per the germline V gene, CDR1 is MNHNY and CDR2 is SVGAGI (reference sequence).

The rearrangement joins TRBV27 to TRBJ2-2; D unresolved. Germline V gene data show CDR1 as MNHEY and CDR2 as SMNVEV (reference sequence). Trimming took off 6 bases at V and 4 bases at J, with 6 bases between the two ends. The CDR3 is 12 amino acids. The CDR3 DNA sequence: TGTGCCAGCAGCCCCCTCACCGGGGAGCTGTTTTTT. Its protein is CASSPLTGELFF.

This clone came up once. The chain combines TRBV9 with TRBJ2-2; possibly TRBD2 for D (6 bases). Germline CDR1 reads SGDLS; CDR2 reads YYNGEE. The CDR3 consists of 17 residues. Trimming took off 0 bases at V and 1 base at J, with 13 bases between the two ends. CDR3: CASSVAMRGGNTGELFF. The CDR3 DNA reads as TGTGCCAGCAGCGTAGCTATGCGGGGCGGGAACACCGGGGAGCTGTTTTTT.

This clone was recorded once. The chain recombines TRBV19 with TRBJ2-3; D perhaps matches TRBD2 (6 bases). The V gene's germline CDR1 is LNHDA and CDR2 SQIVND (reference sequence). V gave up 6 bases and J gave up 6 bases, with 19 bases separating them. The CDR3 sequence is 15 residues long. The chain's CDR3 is CASRRGVPPRDTQYF. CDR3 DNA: TGTGCCAGTAGGCGCGGGGTTCCCCCGCGGGATACGCAGTATTTT.

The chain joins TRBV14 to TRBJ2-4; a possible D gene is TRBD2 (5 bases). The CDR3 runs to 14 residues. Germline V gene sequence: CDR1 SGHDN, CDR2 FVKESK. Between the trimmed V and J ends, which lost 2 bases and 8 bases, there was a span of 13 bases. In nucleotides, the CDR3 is TGTGCCAGCAGCCAACGGCTAGCTGGCGACATTCAGTACTTC. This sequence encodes CASSQRLAGDIQYF. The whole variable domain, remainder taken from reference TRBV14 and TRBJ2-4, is EAGVTQFPSHSVIEKGQTVTLRCDPISGHDNLYWYRRVMGKEIKFLLHFVKESKQDESGMPNNRFLAERTGGTYSTLKVQPAELEDSGVYFCASSQRLAGDIQYFGAGTRLSVL.

Here the CDR3 DNA reads TGTGCCAGCACCCCGGAGGGCAGGGGGTCCTATGGCTACACCTTC. It is translated as CASTPEGRGSYGYTF. The rearrangement links TRBV28 to TRBJ1-2, with TRBD1 identical over 7 bases. V shed 7 bases, J shed 4 bases, and the junction held 12 bases outside the gene matches. Germline CDR1 and CDR2: MDHEN and SYDVKM. The CDR3 extends over 15 amino acids.

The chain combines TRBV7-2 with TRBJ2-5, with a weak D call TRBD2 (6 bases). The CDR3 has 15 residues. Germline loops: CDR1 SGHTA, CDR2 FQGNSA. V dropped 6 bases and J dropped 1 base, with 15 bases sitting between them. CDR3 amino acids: CASRERATSQETQYF. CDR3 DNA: TGTGCCAGCAGAGAGCGGGCCACCTCCCAAGAGACCCAGTACTTC.

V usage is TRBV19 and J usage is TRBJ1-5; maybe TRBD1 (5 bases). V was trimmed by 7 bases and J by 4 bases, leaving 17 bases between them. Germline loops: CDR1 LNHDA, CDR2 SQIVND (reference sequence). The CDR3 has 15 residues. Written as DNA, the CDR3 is TGTGCCAGTACCACGCGGGGGGGAAATAATCAGCCCCAGCATTTT. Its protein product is CASTTRGGNNQPQHF.

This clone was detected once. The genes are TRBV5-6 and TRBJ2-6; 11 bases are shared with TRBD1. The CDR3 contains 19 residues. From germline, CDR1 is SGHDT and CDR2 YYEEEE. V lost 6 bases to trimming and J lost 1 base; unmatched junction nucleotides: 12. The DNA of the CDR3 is TGTGCCAGCAACAAAAGGACAGGGGGCGTTAATTCTGGGGCCAACGTCCTGACTTTC. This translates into CASNKRTGGVNSGANVLTF.

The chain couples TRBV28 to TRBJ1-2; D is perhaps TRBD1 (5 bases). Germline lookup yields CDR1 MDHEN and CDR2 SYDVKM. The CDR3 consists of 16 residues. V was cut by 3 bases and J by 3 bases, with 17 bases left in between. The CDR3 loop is CASSFGFAGTYYGYTF. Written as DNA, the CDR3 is TGTGCCAGCAGTTTTGGATTCGCAGGGACTTACTATGGCTACACCTTC.

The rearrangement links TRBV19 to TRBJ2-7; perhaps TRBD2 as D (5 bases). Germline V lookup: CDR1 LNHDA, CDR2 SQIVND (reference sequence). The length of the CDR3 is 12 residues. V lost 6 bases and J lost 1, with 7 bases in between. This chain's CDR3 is CASRSGSYEQYF. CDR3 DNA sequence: TGTGCCAGTAGATCGGGATCCTACGAGCAGTACTTC.